The present TCR beta chain was sequenced within a study of CD8 T cells in Susac syndrome (dated by TCRdb to the late 2010s). Notes on the research overall: Of the Susac syndrome patients who were sequenced, about six had clinically active disease and roughly 8 were in clinical remission. At blood withdrawal, Susac syndrome patients were either therapy-naive, taking corticosteroids (in some cases with IVIg as well), or taking IVIg alone. Whether CD8+ T cell activation and differentiation in Susac syndrome was antigen driven was tested using repertoire sequencing. Broader findings and caveats from the paper: The number of individuals in the TCR sequencing and HLA analysis was recognized as being relatively small. In patients with Susac syndrome, the CD4+ T cell repertoire showed no detectable clonal expansion.

Remarks on this clonotype: The antigen it binds to is not known. It has no much larger one-base neighbor in the sample; base qualities were not kept.

Peripheral blood CD8+ and CD4+ T cells from healthy donors, Susac syndrome patients and multiple sclerosis patients were profiled using high-throughput TCR beta sequencing. The Susac syndrome patients fulfilled recently defined diagnostic criteria for definite or probable disease. Bulk CD8+ and CD4+ T cells were purified magnetically by negative isolation, whereas CD8+ TEMRA cells were enriched by FACS. Blood was collected in EDTA tubes and processed within 24 hours, with PBMCs isolated through density gradient centrifugation. PBMCs destined for TCR sequencing were cryopreserved in liquid nitrogen and later thawed in a 37 °C water bath. The sorted or isolated CD4+, CD8+ and CD8+ TEMRA cells reached a purity of at least 90%. V loses 2 bases, J loses 0 bases, and the germline ends lie 10 bases apart. From the cysteine up to the phenylalanine, the CDR3 has a length of 15 residues. This entry keeps only the CDR3 DNA: 45 bases, framed from base 1. CDR1 and CDR2 were assigned from the germline V gene (reference sequence) as DFQATT and SNEGSKA.

RNA was extracted with the RNeasy kit and about 0.5 to 1 ug was reverse transcribed using random hexamers. The immunoSEQ multiplex PCR assay, covering 54 Vbeta and 13 Jbeta segments, was used to amplify TCR beta CDR3 regions. To correct PCR amplification bias, a synthetic template baseline was used for both primer optimization and computational correction. The study's own analysis went as follows. Reads were annotated to V, D and J genes according to IMGT and were analyzed with immunoSEQ Analyzer, with only productive sequences retained. To calculate clonality, Shannon entropy was normalized by log2 of the number of productive unique sequences and then subtracted from one. Public and private clones were assessed among the 100 most prevalent clones of each patient and control. A clone was defined as Susac-specific if it was absent from the healthy and MS cohorts, from roughly 1,000 published viral clones and from other ImmuneACCESS disease sequences. TCRdb redid the processing of the public reads, applying fastp at Q25 and MiXCR, and retained in-frame beta chains. CDR3 protein duplicates are merged, each entry listing the most common genes and DNA. The V and J calls were not made by the authors but by TCRdb's processing. The sample records 150,000 to 160,000 distinct CDR3 sequences, approximately 95% of which are singletons. 0.16% of the sample lies in the top ten.

The sequencing sample was made of CD4+ T cells from PBMCs. The V and J genes are TRBV20-1 and TRBJ2-2; the D segment could be TRBD1, given 5 matching bases. This clonotype was sampled from a human donor with Susac syndrome. CDR3 loop: CSARPTAPNTGELFF. In nucleotide form, the sequence is TGCAGTGCTAGACCGACAGCCCCGAACACCGGGGAGCTGTTTTTT.